Listed below are T cell receptor beta chains from one sample, sequenced in a study of T cells in Graves' hyperthyroidism and ophthalmopathy. TCRdb re-called the multiplex PCR reads through MiXCR, storing one row per CDR3 protein. The repertoire holds 500,000 to 800,000 distinct CDR3 sequences, with roughly 45% as singletons. Specimen: peripheral blood or thyroid tissue (not recorded which). Receptor source: an adult man with Graves' disease, either hyperthyroidism or ophthalmopathy (not recorded which). Both conserved end residues are trimmed from each CDR3. The D gene is left open where the match is weak.

CDR3aa	d_gene	v_gene	j_gene
SASPRGGGYEQY	TRBD2	TRBV20-1	TRBJ2-7
ASTGGQNTEAF	NA	TRBV5-1	TRBJ1-1
SARGSQGRHEKLF	NA	TRBV20-1	TRBJ1-4
ASSLSGYTGELF	NA	TRBV5-1	TRBJ2-2
ASSRTGAAPLH	TRBD1	TRBV14	TRBJ1-6
ASSHPGTSGRVGELF	TRBD2	TRBV11-3	TRBJ2-2
ATSESGTGKH	TRBD1	TRBV24-1	TRBJ1-5
SAEQGGGGYT	TRBD1	TRBV29-1	TRBJ1-2
ASSLPVGEQY	NA	TRBV7-2	TRBJ2-7
ASRALRTENSPLH	NA	TRBV25-1	TRBJ1-6
AILVDRLNQPQH	NA	TRBV10-3	TRBJ1-5
ASSLAPRVTPLH	NA	TRBV25-1	TRBJ1-6
SVGGLNTGELF	NA	TRBV29-1	TRBJ2-2
ATPTGIDTEAF	TRBD1	TRBV2	TRBJ1-1
ASSVGRTGRKQETQY	NA	TRBV9	TRBJ2-5
ASSLGQLVSGNTIY	NA	TRBV2	TRBJ1-3
ASSGLGVETQY	NA	TRBV7-9	TRBJ2-5
SVASKTLTRGYT	NA	TRBV29-1	TRBJ1-2
SVGTEVFGMNTEAF	TRBD1	TRBV29-1	TRBJ1-1
ASSYQGNYEQY	NA	TRBV6-5	TRBJ2-7
ASSLNVNQPQH	NA	TRBV2	TRBJ1-5
ASSSGASNQPQH	NA	TRBV12-3/TRBV12-4	TRBJ1-5
ASSQAGGDRAFSGYT	TRBD1	TRBV7-3	TRBJ1-2
ASSPGTAINQPQH	NA	TRBV9	TRBJ1-5
SAIKDSATNEKLF	NA	TRBV20-1	TRBJ1-4
AISKGEVIGEAF	NA	TRBV10-3	TRBJ1-1
ASSSWNYGYT	NA	TRBV19	TRBJ1-2
ASSDGGGRGYEQY	NA	TRBV2	TRBJ2-7
SARVGQLNTEAF	TRBD1	TRBV20-1	TRBJ1-1
ATSGPGTVNTGELF	TRBD1	TRBV24-1	TRBJ2-2
ASSPNRGGGSPLH	TRBD1	TRBV7-6	TRBJ1-6
ASSFRDGGYEQY	NA	TRBV7-9	TRBJ2-7
ASEGGQGAGGYT	TRBD1	TRBV5-1	TRBJ1-2
ATSRVEPGNTIY	NA	TRBV15	TRBJ1-3
AISERCGTVQGYT	TRBD1	TRBV10-3	TRBJ1-2
AISEEAGPGDQPQH	NA	TRBV10-3	TRBJ1-5
ASSESGQVSNQPQH	NA	TRBV2	TRBJ1-5
ASSLWEGHSAEQY	TRBD2	TRBV12-3/TRBV12-4	TRBJ2-7
ASSYGSSLNTEAF	NA	TRBV6-5	TRBJ1-1
SVGGQGSVDEQY	NA	TRBV29-1	TRBJ2-7
SVKGDTNSPLH	NA	TRBV29-1	TRBJ1-6